This TCR beta chain came from a study of T cells in Graves' hyperthyroidism and ophthalmopathy. Amplification yielded TCR beta CDR3 regions, with RNA transcripts as the source. Initially, a first-round RT-PCR of the TCR CDR3 employed the HTBI primer set. TCRdb re-called the multiplex PCR reads through MiXCR, storing one row per CDR3 protein. The table lists approximately 600,000 distinct CDR3 sequences, approximately 15% of them singletons. V lost 5 bases and J lost 7, with 15 bases in between. The CDR3 is 14 amino acids. Germline V gene sequence: CDR1 LNHDA, CDR2 SQIVND (reference sequence). The chain links TRBV19 to TRBJ2-1, with D perhaps assigned TRBD1 or TRBD2 (5 bases each). The sequenced material came from blood. The sequence derives from a young woman with Graves' ophthalmopathy. The CDR3 sequence is CASSPLGDSNEQFF. The DNA for the CDR3 is TGTGCCAGTAGTCCCCTGGGGGATAGTAATGAGCAGTTCTTC.